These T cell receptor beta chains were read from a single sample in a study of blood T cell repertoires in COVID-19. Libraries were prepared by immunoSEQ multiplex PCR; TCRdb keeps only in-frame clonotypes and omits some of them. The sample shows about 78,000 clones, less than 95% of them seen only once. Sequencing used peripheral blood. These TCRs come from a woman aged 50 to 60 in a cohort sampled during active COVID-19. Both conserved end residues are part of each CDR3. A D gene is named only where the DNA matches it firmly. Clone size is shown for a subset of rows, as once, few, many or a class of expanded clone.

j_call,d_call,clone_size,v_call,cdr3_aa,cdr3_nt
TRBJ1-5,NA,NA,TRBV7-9,CASSPYSNQPQHF,TGTGCCAGCAGCCCTTATAGCAATCAGCCCCAGCATTTT
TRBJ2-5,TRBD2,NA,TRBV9,CASSAWTSGEETQYF,TGTGCCAGCAGCGCTTGGACTAGCGGAGAAGAGACCCAGTACTTC
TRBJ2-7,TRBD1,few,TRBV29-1,CSVVPGQGAYEQYF,TGCAGCGTTGTTCCGGGACAGGGGGCTTACGAGCAGTACTTC
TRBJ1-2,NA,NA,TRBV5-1,CASSSSQDGLYGYTF,TGCGCCAGCAGCTCATCTCAGGACGGACTGTATGGCTACACCTTC
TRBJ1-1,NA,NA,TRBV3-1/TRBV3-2,CASSQQQGNTEAFF,TGTGCCAGCAGCCAACAACAGGGGAACACTGAAGCTTTCTTT
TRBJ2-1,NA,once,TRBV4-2,CASSQIRGRGSYNEQFF,TGTGCCAGCAGCCAGATTAGGGGCAGGGGCTCCTACAATGAGCAGTTCTTC
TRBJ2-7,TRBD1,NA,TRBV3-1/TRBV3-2,CASSAGGGNYEQYF,TGTGCCAGCAGCGCAGGGGGTGGGAATTACGAGCAGTACTTC
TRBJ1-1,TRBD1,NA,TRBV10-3,CAISSGQENTEAFF,TGTGCCATCAGCAGCGGACAGGAGAACACTGAAGCTTTCTTT
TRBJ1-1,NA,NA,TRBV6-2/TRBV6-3,CASSYNRVTEAFF,TGTGCCAGCAGTTACAACAGGGTCACTGAAGCTTTCTTT
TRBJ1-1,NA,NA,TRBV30,CAWSRGGEAIEAFF,TGTGCCTGGAGCCGGGGGGGCGAAGCGATTGAAGCTTTCTTT
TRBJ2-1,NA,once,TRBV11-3,CASSLQENNEQFF,TGTGCCAGCAGCTTACAAGAGAACAATGAGCAGTTCTTC
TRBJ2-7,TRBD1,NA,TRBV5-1,CASSLEGRTGGYEQYF,TGCGCCAGCAGCTTGGAGGGGCGGACAGGGGGCTACGAGCAGTACTTC
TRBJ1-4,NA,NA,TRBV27,CASSPSGRGGEKLFF,TGTGCCAGCAGTCCCTCCGGGAGGGGTGGCGAAAAACTGTTTTTT
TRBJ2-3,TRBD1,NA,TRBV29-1,CSVETGGSTDTQYF,TGCAGCGTTGAGACAGGGGGCTCGACAGATACGCAGTATTTT
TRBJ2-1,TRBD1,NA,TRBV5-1,CASSPVGGQGALNEQFF,TGCGCCAGCAGCCCCGTTGGGGGACAGGGGGCCTTGAATGAGCAGTTCTTC
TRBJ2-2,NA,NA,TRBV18,CASSPLGAGTGELFF,TGTGCCAGCTCCCCTCTAGGAGCCGGGACCGGGGAGCTGTTTTTT
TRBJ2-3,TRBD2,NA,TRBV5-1,CASSLGLAGTNPTDTQYF,TGCGCCAGCAGCTTGGGACTAGCGGGGACAAACCCCACAGATACGCAGTATTTT
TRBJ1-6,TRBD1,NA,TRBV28,CALSGTDLGSPLHF,TGTGCCTTGTCAGGGACAGACTTGGGCTCACCCCTCCACTTT
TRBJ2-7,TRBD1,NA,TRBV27,CASSQPPSTGKVREQYF,TGTGCCAGCAGCCAACCCCCCTCGACAGGGAAGGTTCGCGAGCAGTACTTC
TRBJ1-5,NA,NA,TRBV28,CASSLWGQGEDQPQHF,TGTGCCAGCAGTTTATGGGGACAAGGGGAAGACCAGCCCCAGCATTTT
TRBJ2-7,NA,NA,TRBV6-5,CASSLGPGGFYEQYF,TGTGCCAGCAGTTTGGGACCCGGGGGATTTTACGAGCAGTACTTC
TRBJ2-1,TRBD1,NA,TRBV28,CASFTGTGEGEQFF,TGTGCCAGTTTTACCGGGACAGGGGAGGGTGAGCAGTTCTTC
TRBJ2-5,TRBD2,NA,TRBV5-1,CASSLNPLADQETQYF,TGCGCCAGCAGCTTGAATCCGCTAGCGGACCAAGAGACCCAGTACTTC
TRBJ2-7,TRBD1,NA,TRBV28,CASIGTGGFYEQYF,TGTGCCAGCATTGGGACAGGGGGGTTCTACGAGCAGTACTTC
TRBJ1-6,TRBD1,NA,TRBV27,CASSFRQGQSPLHF,TGTGCCAGCAGTTTTAGACAGGGGCAATCACCCCTCCACTTT
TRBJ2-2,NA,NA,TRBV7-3,CASSLKVGGNTGELFF,TGTGCCAGCAGCTTAAAAGTGGGAGGGAACACCGGGGAGCTGTTTTTT
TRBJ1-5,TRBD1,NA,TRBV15,CATSSFPPGQGYNQPQHF,TGTGCCACCAGCAGTTTTCCTCCGGGACAGGGCTACAATCAGCCCCAGCATTTT
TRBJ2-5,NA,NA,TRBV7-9,CASSSRLQQETQYF,TGTGCCAGCAGCTCGAGACTCCAACAAGAGACCCAGTACTTC
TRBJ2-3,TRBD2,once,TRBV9,CASSVSSGTFTDTQYF,TGTGCCAGCAGCGTTTCCAGCGGGACCTTCACAGATACGCAGTATTTT
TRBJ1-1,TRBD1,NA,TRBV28,CASSLPGTVTEAFF,TGTGCCAGCAGTTTACCCGGGACAGTCACTGAAGCTTTCTTT
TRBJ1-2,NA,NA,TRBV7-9,CASSSTGGGLSGYTF,TGTGCCAGCAGCTCCACTGGGGGGGGGCTCAGTGGCTACACCTTC
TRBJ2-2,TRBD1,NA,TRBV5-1,CASSGTGDTGELFF,TGCGCCAGCAGCGGGACAGGCGACACCGGGGAGCTGTTTTTT
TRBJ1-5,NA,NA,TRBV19,CASKAGFQPQHF,TGTGCCAGTAAAGCGGGGTTTCAGCCCCAGCATTTT
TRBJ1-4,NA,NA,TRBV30,CAWSPRFSATNEKLFF,TGTGCCTGGAGCCCACGGTTCTCTGCAACTAATGAAAAACTGTTTTTT
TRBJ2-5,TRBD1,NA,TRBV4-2,CASSLSLDRQETQYF,TGTGCCAGCAGCCTATCCCTGGACAGGCAAGAGACCCAGTACTTC
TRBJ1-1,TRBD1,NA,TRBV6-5,CASSFRQGSGEAFF,TGTGCCAGCAGTTTTCGACAGGGGTCGGGTGAAGCTTTCTTT
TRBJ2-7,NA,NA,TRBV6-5,CASSPGLASYEQYF,TGTGCCAGCAGTCCGGGACTTGCCTCCTACGAGCAGTACTTC
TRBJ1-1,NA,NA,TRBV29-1,CSVRTVGEAFF,TGCAGCGTTCGGACAGTGGGTGAAGCTTTCTTT
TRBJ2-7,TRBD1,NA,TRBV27,CASSDRVLDEQYF,TGTGCCAGTTCTGACAGGGTCCTGGACGAGCAGTACTTC
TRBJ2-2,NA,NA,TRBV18,CASSGDASTGELFF,TGTGCCAGCTCCGGAGATGCATCCACCGGGGAGCTGTTTTTT
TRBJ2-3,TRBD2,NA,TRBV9,CASSVLAAQDTQYF,TGTGCCAGCAGCGTACTAGCGGCCCAAGATACGCAGTATTTT
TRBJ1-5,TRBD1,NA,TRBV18,CASSAGTGTNQPQHF,TGTGCCAGCTCGGCCGGGACAGGGACCAATCAGCCCCAGCATTTT
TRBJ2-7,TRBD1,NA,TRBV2,CASSEVTGLYEQYF,TGTGCCAGCAGTGAAGTGACAGGGCTTTACGAGCAGTACTTC
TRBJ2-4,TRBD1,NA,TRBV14,CASSPLDRGLAKNIQYF,TGTGCCAGCAGCCCCCTGGACAGGGGCTTAGCCAAAAACATTCAGTACTTC
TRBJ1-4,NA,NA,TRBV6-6,CASRGRGNEKLFF,TGTGCCAGCAGGGGTAGGGGGAATGAAAAACTGTTTTTT
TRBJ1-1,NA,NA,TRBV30,CAWSVHGNTEAFF,TGTGCCTGGAGTGTACATGGGAACACTGAAGCTTTCTTT
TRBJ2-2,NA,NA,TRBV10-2,CASSVGRGKIGELFF,TGCGCCAGCAGTGTGGGCAGGGGTAAAATCGGGGAGCTGTTTTTT
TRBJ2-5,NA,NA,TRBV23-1,CASPLFGPRHQETQYF,TGCGCCAGCCCCCTTTTTGGGCCAAGACACCAAGAGACCCAGTACTTC
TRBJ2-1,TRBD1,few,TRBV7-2,CASSPQGDRDEQFF,TGTGCCAGCAGCCCACAGGGGGATAGGGATGAGCAGTTCTTC
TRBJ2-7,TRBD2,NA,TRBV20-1,CSASMVAGSYEQYF,TGCAGTGCTAGTATGGTAGCGGGATCCTACGAGCAGTACTTC
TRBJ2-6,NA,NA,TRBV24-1,CATSVGGAGANVLTF,TGTGCCACCAGTGTTGGAGGGGCCGGGGCCAACGTCCTGACTTTC
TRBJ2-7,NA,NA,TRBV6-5,CASSYSGKPREEQYF,TGTGCCAGCAGTTACTCGGGCAAGCCGAGGGAAGAGCAGTACTTC
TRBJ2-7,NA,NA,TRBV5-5,CASSSLDRYDSYEQYF,TGTGCCAGCAGCTCCCTCGACAGATACGACTCCTACGAGCAGTACTTC